Each of the 30 T cell receptor beta chains below was sequenced from the same sample in a study of shared clonotypes between healthy human individuals. Sequencing was performed with immunoSEQ multiplex PCR; in TCRdb, only in-frame clones are kept and a portion is missing. The sample includes roughly 2.4 million clones, 90% to 96% seen only once; the top ten take about 0.13%. Material: naive CD4+ T cells sorted from blood. Subset described: CD45RA+ positively selected. The receptors here all came from a man between 18 and 35 years old in good health.

This chain joins TRBV10-3 and TRBJ2-3; 8 nucleotides line up with TRBD2. The trim removed 4 bases at V and 6 bases at J, leaving 6 bases unmatched. CDR3 size: 14 residues. From germline, CDR1 is ENHRY and CDR2 SYGVKD. CDR3 DNA: TGTGCCATCAGTGCGGGACTAGGATTGGATACGCAGTATTTT. This sequence encodes CAISAGLGLDTQYF.

To note about this clone: This sample also contains other DNA sequences that code for the same CDR3. The chain combines TRBV15 with TRBJ2-7; D remains unclear. The length of the CDR3 is 14 residues. V was shortened by 1 base and J by 1 base, with 8 bases between the two germline ends. The V gene's germline CDR1 is LNHNV and CDR2 YYDKDF (reference sequence). In nucleotides, the CDR3 is TGTGCCACCAGCAGAGGACAAGATTCCTACGAGCAGTACTTC. Its translation: CATSRGQDSYEQYF.

The V gene is TRBV7-2, the J gene TRBJ2-1; D is perhaps TRBD1 or TRBD2 (5 bases each). The CDR3 is made up of 15 amino acids. Germline-derived CDR1 and CDR2 are SGHTA and FQGNSA. Trimming removed 6 bases from V and 8 bases from J, with 20 bases in between. The CDR3: CASRNRGPYRDEQFF. The CDR3 DNA reads as TGTGCCAGCAGGAATAGGGGACCCTATAGAGATGAGCAGTTCTTC. Supplemented by reference TRBV7-2 and TRBJ2-1, the full variable domain reads GAGVSQSPSNKVTEKGKDVELRCDPISGHTALYWYRQSLGQGLEFLIYFQGNSAPDKSGLPSDRFSAERTGGSVSTLTIQRTQQEDSAVYLCASRNRGPYRDEQFFGPGTRLTVL.

The CDR3 DNA reads as TGTGCCAGCAGTGAAGGGTATTCGAGGTCGACAGGGAGTAGCACTGAAGCTTTCTTT. It translates to CASSEGYSRSTGSSTEAFF. This sequence joins TRBV6-1 and TRBJ1-1; TRBD1 aligns across 7 bases. The germline gives CDR1 MNHNS, CDR2 SASEGT. The V and J ends lost 1 base and 4 bases, in that order; junction bases with no gene match: 18. The CDR3 is made up of 19 amino acids.

The genes are TRBV14 and TRBJ2-5, with 7 bases that match TRBD1. J lost 4 bases, V lost 4 bases, and 6 bases had no gene match. Germline V CDR1 and CDR2: SGHDN, FVKESK. The CDR3 extends over 14 amino acids. CDR3 DNA sequence: TGTGCCAGCAGCCCAGGGACAGTCCGAGAGACCCAGTACTTC. The encoded protein is CASSPGTVRETQYF.

The gene calls are TRBV5-1 and TRBJ1-6; the D is unclear. V was clipped by 0 bases and J by 10 bases, with 14 bases between them. Germline CDR1 and CDR2: SGHRS and YFSETQ. This CDR3 has 15 amino acids. CDR3 sequence: CASSLEGSGRSPLHF. The CDR3 DNA reads TGCGCCAGCAGCTTGGAGGGCTCCGGGCGATCACCCCTCCACTTT.

The J gene is TRBJ2-7, the V gene TRBV11-2; perhaps TRBD2 as D (5 bases). The V gene's germline CDR1 is SGHAT and CDR2 FQNNGV. V gave up 5 bases and J gave up 0 bases, with 20 bases separating them. This CDR3 region has 17 residues. The CDR3 here is CASSLRADFQASYEQYF. The CDR3, as DNA: TGTGCCAGCAGCCTAAGAGCGGACTTTCAAGCCTCCTACGAGCAGTACTTC.

V and J are TRBV7-9 and TRBJ2-2; D is possibly TRBD2 (5 bases). CDR1 and CDR2 from the germline V gene are SEHNR and FQNEAQ (reference sequence). This CDR3 contains 13 residues. V was shortened by 5 bases and J by 8 bases, with 12 bases between the two germline ends. The CDR3 sequence: CASSPGGPGELFF. As DNA, the CDR3 is TGTGCCAGCAGCCCTGGAGGTCCGGGGGAGCTGTTTTTT. Complete variable domain (other parts from reference TRBV7-9 and TRBJ2-2): DTGVSQNPRHKITKRGQNVTFRCDPISEHNRLYWYRQTLGQGPEFLTYFQNEAQLEKSRLLSDRFSAERPKGSFSTLEIQRTEQGDSAMYLCASSPGGPGELFFGEGSRLTVL.

The CDR3 protein is CASTPARLGGADTQYF. The CDR3 nucleotides read TGCGCCAGCACCCCCGCCCGCCTTGGTGGGGCAGATACGCAGTATTTT. The V call is TRBV4-1, the J call TRBJ2-3; the D is unclear. CDR1 MGHRA and CDR2 YSYEKL come from the germline V gene. Trimming shortened V by 7 bases and J by 4 bases, and 21 bases separated the two germline ends. The CDR3 is 16 amino acids.

The rearrangement uses TRBV9 and TRBJ1-2, with D unresolved. CDR3 length: 16 residues. V lost 0 bases and J lost 8, with 20 bases in between. The germline gives CDR1 SGDLS, CDR2 YYNGEE. Here the CDR3 reads CASSVGSVREGGGYTF. In nucleotides, the CDR3 is TGTGCCAGCAGCGTAGGCAGTGTTCGGGAGGGCGGGGGCTACACCTTC.

As regards this clone: The sample contains more than one DNA sequence encoding this CDR3. This sequence joins TRBV6-5 and TRBJ2-6, with D perhaps matching TRBD2 (6 bases). CDR1 and CDR2 (germline): MNHEY, SVGAGI. The CDR3 is 14 residues long. V was cut by 6 bases and J by 0 bases, with 6 bases left in between. The CDR3 loop reads CASSGGSGANVLTF. The CDR3 DNA reads as TGTGCCAGCAGCGGGGGCTCTGGGGCCAACGTCCTGACTTTC.

The chain carries TRBV6-6 and TRBJ1-2, with TRBD1 matching over 9 bases. The V segment lost 8 bases and the J segment 6 bases; nucleotides outside the gene matches: 10. Per germline, CDR1 MNHNY and CDR2 SVGAGI (reference sequence). The CDR3 runs 14 residues. The CDR3 sequence: CASGSLDRGNGYTF. CDR3 DNA sequence: TGTGCCAGCGGCTCCCTGGACAGGGGAAATGGCTACACCTTC.

This chain links TRBV5-1 with TRBJ2-5; possible D gene TRBD2, 6 bases. This CDR3 has 14 residues. Germline values: CDR1 SGHRS, CDR2 YFSETQ. The V end was cut by 5 bases, the J end by 5 bases, with 16 bases between. The CDR3 spells CASREGWAGETQYF. For the CDR3, the DNA is TGCGCCAGCAGAGAAGGTTGGGCGGGGGAGACCCAGTACTTC.

This rearrangement joins TRBV13 to TRBJ2-1, with TRBD2 matching over 7 bases. CDR1 and CDR2 (germline): PRHDT, FYEKMQ (reference sequence). The CDR3 runs 15 residues. The trim removed 1 base at V and 3 bases at J, leaving 3 bases unmatched. The CDR3 DNA reads as TGTGCCAGCAGCTTAGAGCCTAGCGGCTACAATGAGCAGTTCTTC. Protein: CASSLEPSGYNEQFF.

The J gene is TRBJ2-2, the V gene TRBV30; TRBD2 matches 10 bases. CDR3 length: 15 amino acids. Germline V gene data show CDR1 as GTSNPN and CDR2 as SVGIG (reference sequence). Trimming cost V 0 bases and J 4 bases; bases outside gene matches: 2. CDR3 bases: TGTGCCTGGAGTGTTGGACTAGCGGTCACCGGGGAGCTGTTTTTT. It encodes CAWSVGLAVTGELFF.

V usage is TRBV30 and J usage is TRBJ1-6; TRBD1 is a possible D gene (5 bases). CDR3 length equals 16 residues. The ends were cut back, 1 base at V and 2 bases at J, with 12 bases in the middle. Germline loops: CDR1 GTSNPN, CDR2 SVGIG (reference sequence). CDR3 bases: TGTGCCTGGAGTGCGACAGAGAAGCCCTATAATTCACCCCTCCACTTT. This sequence encodes CAWSATEKPYNSPLHF.

The gene calls are TRBV2 and TRBJ2-7; TRBD1 matches 10 bases. V lost 7 bases to trimming and J lost 3 bases; unmatched junction nucleotides: 6. The CDR3 is made up of 14 amino acids. Per germline, CDR1 SNHLY and CDR2 FYNNEI. CDR3 protein: CASKRDRGGYEQYF. The CDR3 DNA reads as TGTGCCAGCAAGAGGGACAGGGGAGGCTACGAGCAGTACTTC. Supplemented by reference TRBV2 and TRBJ2-7, the full variable domain reads EPEVTQTPSHQVTQMGQEVILRCVPISNHLYFYWYRQILGQKVEFLVSFYNNEISEKSEIFDDQFSVERPDGSNFTLKIRSTKLEDSAMYFCASKRDRGGYEQYFGPGTRLTVT.

This chain connects TRBV13 to TRBJ2-1; 7 bases align to TRBD2. Germline V gives CDR1 PRHDT, CDR2 FYEKMQ (reference sequence). The V gene end was trimmed by 1 base and the J gene end by 6 bases; junction bases not matched to a gene: 6. CDR3 length: 15 amino acids. The CDR3 spells CASSLVSGGVNEQFF. The CDR3 coding sequence is TGTGCCAGCAGCTTAGTGTCGGGGGGTGTCAATGAGCAGTTCTTC.

This clone was recorded a few times. This chain joins TRBV6-6 and TRBJ1-5; a possible D gene is TRBD1 (5 bases). The germline V gene encodes CDR1 MNHNY and CDR2 SVGAGI (reference sequence). This CDR3 has 11 residues. V gave up 5 bases and J gave up 8 bases, with 7 bases separating them. The CDR3 coding sequence is TGTGCCAGCAGTCTCAGGGAGCCCCAGCATTTT. Translation: CASSLREPQHF.

The V and J genes are TRBV6-1 and TRBJ2-7; D might be TRBD2 (7 bases). The germline V and J ends were trimmed by 7 bases and 1 base, with 14 bases remaining between them. CDR1 is MNHNS, CDR2 SASEGT, per germline. The CDR3 is made up of 14 amino acids. The DNA of the CDR3 is TGTGCCAGCACCGGGGGGCAGGTATCCTACGAGCAGTACTTC. Translation gives CASTGGQVSYEQYF.

The chain joins TRBV18 to TRBJ2-7; 10 bases agree with TRBD1. V was pared by 5 bases and J by 3 bases, with 4 bases of the junction left unmatched. Germline CDR1 and CDR2: KGHSH and LQKENI. The CDR3 extends over 14 amino acids. In DNA, the CDR3 is TGTGCCAGCTCAGCCGGACAGGGGGACTACGAGCAGTACTTC. It codes for CASSAGQGDYEQYF.

CDR3 coding DNA: TGTGCCATCTTAAGTGGGGGACAGGGCGACAATGAGCAGTTCTTC. Protein product: CAILSGGQGDNEQFF. The chain carries TRBV28 and TRBJ2-1, with TRBD1 identical over 9 bases. Germline-derived CDR1 and CDR2 are MDHEN and SYDVKM. The CDR3 loop spans 15 amino acids. V shed 10 bases and J 5 bases; nucleotides not matched to a gene: 12. The whole variable domain, remainder taken from reference TRBV28 and TRBJ2-1, is DVKVTQSSRYLVKRTGEKVFLECVQDMDHENMFWYRQDPGLGLRLIYFSYDVKMKEKGDIPEGYSVSREKKERFSLILESASTNQTSMYLCAILSGGQGDNEQFFGPGTRLTVL.

The chain recombines TRBV5-1 with TRBJ2-5; either TRBD1 or TRBD2 may supply D (7 bases each). V was trimmed by 5 bases and J by 2 bases, leaving 19 bases between them. The CDR3 covers 16 residues. Germline V gene data show CDR1 as SGHRS and CDR2 as YFSETQ. For the CDR3, the DNA is TGCGCCAGCAGTTCGAAGCGGGACAGAAAACAAGAGACCCAGTACTTC. This gives the protein CASSSKRDRKQETQYF.

This clone is a singleton in its sample. CDR3 coding DNA: TGCGCCAGCAGCGGACAGGACTTCTATGGCTACACCTTC. Translation gives CASSGQDFYGYTF. This rearrangement joins TRBV5-1 to TRBJ1-2; 7 bases are shared with TRBD1. V lost 4 bases and J lost 4; bases outside the gene matches: 4. This CDR3 is 13 amino acids long. Germline CDR1 SGHRS, CDR2 YFSETQ.

Of note for this clone: In the same sample, other DNA sequences code for this CDR3. This chain links TRBV6-1 with TRBJ2-7; 13 bases align to TRBD2. V trimming: 0 bases; J trimming: 7 bases; junction bases outside the gene matches: 3. The CDR3 spans 15 residues. Per germline, CDR1 MNHNS and CDR2 SASEGT. The CDR3 spells CASSEAGLAGYEQYF. The CDR3 DNA follows: TGTGCCAGCAGTGAAGCGGGACTAGCGGGGTATGAGCAGTACTTC.

V usage is TRBV7-2 and J usage is TRBJ2-7; perhaps TRBD2 as D (5 bases). Germline V gene sequence: CDR1 SGHTA, CDR2 FQGNSA. V shed 0 bases and J shed 4 bases, with 13 bases lying between them. The CDR3 is 15 residues long. CDR3 DNA sequence: TGTGCCAGCAGCTTAGCCCGGGGAAATGCGTACGAGCAGTACTTC. Amino acid sequence: CASSLARGNAYEQYF.

CDR3 sequence (DNA): TGTGCCACCAGCCCTGGCCGACAGGGGCGGACCGGGGAGCTGTTTTTT. Its protein product is CATSPGRQGRTGELFF. This rearrangement joins TRBV15 to TRBJ2-2; the match to TRBD1 covers 8 bases. The CDR3 extends over 16 amino acids. The junction had 10 bases not matched to a gene; V was cut back by 5 bases and J by 5 bases. The germline V gene encodes CDR1 LNHNV and CDR2 YYDKDF (reference sequence).

The chain employs TRBV5-1 and TRBJ2-1; 12 bases line up with TRBD1. Losses at the gene ends were 4 bases for V and 10 bases for J; bases not matched to a gene: 9. Per germline, CDR1 SGHRS and CDR2 YFSETQ. The CDR3 loop spans 15 amino acids. CDR3 nucleotide sequence: TGCGCCAGCAGCCTGGGACAGGGGGCTTTTCGGGAGCAGTTCTTC. Protein sequence: CASSLGQGAFREQFF.

The V gene is TRBV7-2, the J gene TRBJ2-1, with D possibly TRBD1 on 6 matching bases. The germline gives CDR1 SGHTA, CDR2 FQGNSA. The CDR3 covers 16 residues. Trimming stripped 0 bases from V and 0 bases from J, with 9 bases between. CDR3 amino acids: CASSLAGAVSYNEQFF. In DNA, the CDR3 is TGTGCCAGCAGCTTAGCGGGGGCCGTCTCCTACAATGAGCAGTTCTTC.

Turning to this clone: Other DNA sequences from this sample encode an identical CDR3 as well. The CDR3 sequence: CASSDGTAQETQYF. The CDR3 DNA follows: TGCGCCAGCAGTGACGGGACAGCCCAAGAGACCCAGTACTTC. This chain uses TRBV10-1 with TRBJ2-5; 7 positions agree with TRBD1. This CDR3 region has 14 residues. Germline CDR1 reads WNHNN; CDR2 reads SYGVQD (reference sequence). The V and J ends lost 3 bases and 1 base, in that order; junction bases with no gene match: 2.